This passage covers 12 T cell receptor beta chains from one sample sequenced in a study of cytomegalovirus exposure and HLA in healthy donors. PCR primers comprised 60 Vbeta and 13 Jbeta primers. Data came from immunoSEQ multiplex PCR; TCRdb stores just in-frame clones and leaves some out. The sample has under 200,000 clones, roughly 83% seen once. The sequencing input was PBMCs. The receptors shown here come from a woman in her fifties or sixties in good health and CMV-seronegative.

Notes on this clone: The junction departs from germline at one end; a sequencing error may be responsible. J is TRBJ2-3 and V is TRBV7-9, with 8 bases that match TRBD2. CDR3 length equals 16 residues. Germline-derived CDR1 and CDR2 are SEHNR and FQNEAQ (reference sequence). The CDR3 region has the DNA TGTTCCAGCAGCGTACTAGCGGCTTCTAGCACAGATACGCAGTATTTT. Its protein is CSSSVLAASSTDTQYF.

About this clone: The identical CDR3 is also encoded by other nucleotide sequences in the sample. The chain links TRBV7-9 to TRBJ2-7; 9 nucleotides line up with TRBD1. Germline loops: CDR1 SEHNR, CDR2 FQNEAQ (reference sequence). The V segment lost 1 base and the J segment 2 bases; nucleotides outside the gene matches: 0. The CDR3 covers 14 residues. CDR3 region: CASSLGQGAYEQYF. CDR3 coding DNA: TGTGCCAGCAGCTTAGGACAGGGGGCCTACGAGCAGTACTTC.

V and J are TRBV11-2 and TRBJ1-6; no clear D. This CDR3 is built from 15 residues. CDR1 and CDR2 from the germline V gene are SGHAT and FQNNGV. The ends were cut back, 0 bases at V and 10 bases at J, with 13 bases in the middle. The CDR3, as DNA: TGTGCCAGCAGCTTAGAGGGCGGGTTACGGTCACCCCTCCACTTT. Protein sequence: CASSLEGGLRSPLHF.

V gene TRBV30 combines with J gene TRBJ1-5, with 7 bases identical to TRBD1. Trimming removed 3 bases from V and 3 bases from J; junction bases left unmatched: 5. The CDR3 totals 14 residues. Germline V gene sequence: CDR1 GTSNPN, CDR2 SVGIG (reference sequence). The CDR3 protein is CAWRSGQHNQPQHF. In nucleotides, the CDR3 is TGTGCCTGGAGGTCGGGACAGCACAATCAGCCCCAGCATTTT. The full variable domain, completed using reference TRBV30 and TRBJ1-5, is SQTIHQWPATLVQPVGSPLSLECTVEGTSNPNLYWYRQAAGRGLQLLFYSVGIGQISSEVPQNLSASRPQDRQFILSSKKLLLSDSGFYLCAWRSGQHNQPQHFGDGTRLSIL.

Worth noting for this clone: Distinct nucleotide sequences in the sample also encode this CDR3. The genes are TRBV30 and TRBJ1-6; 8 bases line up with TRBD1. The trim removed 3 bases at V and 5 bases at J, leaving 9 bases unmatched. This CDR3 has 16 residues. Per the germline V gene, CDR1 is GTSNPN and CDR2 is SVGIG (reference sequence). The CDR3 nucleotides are TGTGCCTGGAGCGTCACCCGGGACAGGAATAATTCACCCCTCCACTTT. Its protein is CAWSVTRDRNNSPLHF.

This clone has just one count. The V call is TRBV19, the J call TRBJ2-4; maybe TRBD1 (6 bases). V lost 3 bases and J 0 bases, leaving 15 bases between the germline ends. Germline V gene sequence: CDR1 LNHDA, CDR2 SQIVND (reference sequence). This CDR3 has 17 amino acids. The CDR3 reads CASSIPGTPVAKNIQYF. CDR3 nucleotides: TGTGCCAGTAGTATCCCTGGGACACCGGTAGCCAAAAACATTCAGTACTTC.

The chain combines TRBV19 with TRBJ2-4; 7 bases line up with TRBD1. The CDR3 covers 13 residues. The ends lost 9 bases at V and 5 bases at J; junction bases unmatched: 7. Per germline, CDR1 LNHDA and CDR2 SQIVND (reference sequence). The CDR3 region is CASMTGPQNIQYF. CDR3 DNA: TGTGCCAGCATGACAGGGCCGCAAAACATTCAGTACTTC.

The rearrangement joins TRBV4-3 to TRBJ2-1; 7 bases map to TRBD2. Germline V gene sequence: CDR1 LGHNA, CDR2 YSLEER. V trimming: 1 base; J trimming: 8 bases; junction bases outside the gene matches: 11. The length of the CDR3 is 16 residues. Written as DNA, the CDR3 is TGCGCCAGCAGCCAAGGGGGACTACCCCGGTCCCATGAGCAGTTCTTC. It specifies CASSQGGLPRSHEQFF.

CDR3 sequence reads: CASSLELVNQPQHF. In nucleotides, the CDR3 is TGTGCCAGCAGCTTAGAACTGGTCAATCAGCCCCAGCATTTT. The J gene is TRBJ1-5, the V gene TRBV7-2; D is unclear. The CDR3 extends over 14 amino acids. V dropped 1 base and J dropped 3 bases, with 7 bases sitting between them. CDR1 is SGHTA and CDR2 is FQGNSA in the germline V gene.

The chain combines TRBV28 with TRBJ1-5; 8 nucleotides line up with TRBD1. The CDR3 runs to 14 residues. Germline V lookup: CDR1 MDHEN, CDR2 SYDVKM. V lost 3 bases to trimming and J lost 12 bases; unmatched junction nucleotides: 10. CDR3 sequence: CASSFQNPGQGQHF. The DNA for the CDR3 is TGTGCCAGCAGTTTCCAAAACCCCGGACAGGGCCAGCATTTT.

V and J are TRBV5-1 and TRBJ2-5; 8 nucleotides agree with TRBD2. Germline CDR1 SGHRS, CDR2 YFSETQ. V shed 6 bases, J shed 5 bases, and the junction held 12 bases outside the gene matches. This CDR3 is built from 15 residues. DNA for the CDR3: TGCGCCAGCACCGACACCGGGGGGGCGTGGGAGACCCAGTACTTC. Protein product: CASTDTGGAWETQYF.

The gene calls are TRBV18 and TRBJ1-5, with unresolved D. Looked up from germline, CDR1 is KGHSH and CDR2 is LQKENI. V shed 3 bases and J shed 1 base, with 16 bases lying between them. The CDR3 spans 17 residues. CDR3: CASSPTTGRGSNQPQHF. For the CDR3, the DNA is TGTGCCAGCTCACCGACTACCGGACGAGGGAGCAATCAGCCCCAGCATTTT.